This is a list of T cell receptor beta chains from one sample in a study of OX40 agonist ivuxolimab in advanced cancers. The method was immunoSEQ multiplex PCR; TCRdb's version includes in-frame clones alone and lacks a portion of them. The sample comprises around 67,000 clones, about nine tenths of which are singletons, and approximately 0.98% rests with the top ten. The source was CD4+ or CD8+ T cells sorted from blood, collected in a trial of the OX40 agonist ivuxolimab. The receptor set was obtained from an adult with an advanced solid tumor such as melanoma, head and neck, liver or kidney cancer. Both conserved end residues are part of each CDR3. Each record gives: D gene, clone size, J gene, V gene, CDR3 DNA, CDR3 protein. D genes are given only for firm matches. Where a row states a size, it is once, few, many or the class of an expanded clone; other rows omit it.

>TRBD1|NA|TRBJ2-1|TRBV28
TGTGCCAGCAGACAGACAGGGGCCCTTACTGACAATGAGCAGTTCTTC
CASRQTGALTDNEQFF
>TRBD1|NA|TRBJ2-3|TRBV2
TGTGCCAGCAGTGGCGGGACAGGTCTCACAGATACGCAGTATTTT
CASSGGTGLTDTQYF
>TRBD1|NA|TRBJ1-3|TRBV7-9
TGTGCCAGCAGCTTCGGGGACAGTGGAAACACCATATATTTT
CASSFGDSGNTIYF
>NA|once|TRBJ2-5|TRBV18
TGTGCCAGCTCCGAACTTAGCGGCCGGGAGACCCAGTACTTC
CASSELSGRETQYF
>NA|few|TRBJ2-5|TRBV7-9
TGTGCCAGCGAGCCCTCTGGGGTGGGAGGCCAAGAGACCCAGTACTTC
CASEPSGVGGQETQYF
>TRBD2|NA|TRBJ2-7|TRBV18
TGTGCCAGCTCACCAGGGCGGGAGCCCTCATCGCAGTACTTC
CASSPGREPSSQYF
>NA|NA|TRBJ2-1|TRBV18
TGTGCCAGCTCACCACCCTTTCTTTTCTCCTACAATGAGCAGTTCTTC
CASSPPFLFSYNEQFF
>TRBD1|NA|TRBJ2-7|TRBV27
TGTGCCAGCAGTTTGGAGCAGGGGGCCGGTTACGAGCAGTACTTC
CASSLEQGAGYEQYF
>NA|NA|TRBJ2-1|TRBV5-1
TGCGCCAGCAGCTTAGTCGCGGGCCCCTACAATGAGCAGTTCTTC
CASSLVAGPYNEQFF
>TRBD2|NA|TRBJ2-5|TRBV4-2
TGTGCCAGCAGCCAACGGGGGGGCCGAGAGACCCAGTACTTC
CASSQRGGRETQYF
>NA|NA|TRBJ1-6|TRBV7-8
TGTGCCAGCAGCTTCCGTCTGGGGGTCGGCTTGAGCTCACCCCTCCACTTT
CASSFRLGVGLSSPLHF
>NA|NA|TRBJ2-5|TRBV18
TGTGCCAGCTCACCGGCTGGGATCGAGGAGACCCAGTACTTC
CASSPAGIEETQYF
>NA|NA|TRBJ2-1|TRBV5-6
TGTGCCAGCAGCTTTGTAGGGTATGAGCAGTTCTTC
CASSFVGYEQFF
>NA|NA|TRBJ2-5|TRBV5-1
TGCGCCAGCAGCTTACAGGGAGGAGAGACCCAGTACTTC
CASSLQGGETQYF
>NA|NA|TRBJ2-7|TRBV4-1
TGCGCCAGCAGCCAAACCGGGACTTTAGCCTACGAGCAGTACTTC
CASSQTGTLAYEQYF
>NA|once|TRBJ2-7|TRBV28
TGTGCCAGCAGGGATGTAGGGGGCTCCTACGAGCAGTACTTC
CASRDVGGSYEQYF
>NA|NA|TRBJ1-2|TRBV7-9
TGTGCCAGCAGCCTTAACTATGGCTACACCTTC
CASSLNYGYTF
>TRBD1|once|TRBJ2-7|TRBV7-8
TGTGCCAGCAGCTTAGCGGACAGGGGCTACGAGCAGTACTTC
CASSLADRGYEQYF
>TRBD1|few|TRBJ1-2|TRBV25-1
TGTGCCAGCAGCCCGACAGGGAATGACTATGGCTACACCTTC
CASSPTGNDYGYTF
>TRBD2|NA|TRBJ2-1|TRBV11-3
TGTGCCAGCAGCATTGGACTAGCAGAGCAGTTCTTC
CASSIGLAEQFF
>NA|NA|TRBJ2-3|TRBV6-1
TGTGCCAGCAGTGATTGGGGGAGTATCACAGATACGCAGTATTTT
CASSDWGSITDTQYF
>NA|NA|TRBJ2-7|TRBV11-3
TGTGCCAGCAGCCCAGACCACTACGAGCAGTACTTC
CASSPDHYEQYF
>NA|NA|TRBJ2-2|TRBV11-2
TGTGCCAGCAGCTTAGGTGGTACCGGGGAGCTGTTTTTT
CASSLGGTGELFF
>NA|once|TRBJ2-6|TRBV7-8
TGTGCCAGCAGCACGAGCTCTGGGGCCAACGTCCTGACTTTC
CASSTSSGANVLTF
>TRBD1|NA|TRBJ2-2|TRBV4-1
TGCGCCAGCAGGCGACAGGGTGACACCGGGGAGCTGTTTTTT
CASRRQGDTGELFF
>NA|NA|TRBJ2-5|TRBV19
TGTGCCAGTAGTATATCAGTTCAGAAGACCCAGTACTTC
CASSISVQKTQYF
>TRBD1|NA|TRBJ2-7|TRBV30
TGTGCCTGGAGTGTACTTAAAGGGACAGCCGCCTACGAGCAGTACTTC
CAWSVLKGTAAYEQYF
>TRBD2|NA|TRBJ2-5|TRBV5-6
TGTGCCAGCAGCTTGGTAGCGGGGGTACAAGAGACCCAGTACTTC
CASSLVAGVQETQYF
>TRBD2|few|TRBJ2-7|TRBV14
TGTGCCAGCAGCCATCCCCCTGGGACTAGCTCAAAATACGAGCAGTACTTC
CASSHPPGTSSKYEQYF
>NA|NA|TRBJ2-7|TRBV6-6
TGTGCCAGCAGTCCAAGAGGACAGATAGCCTCCTACGAGCAGTACTTC
CASSPRGQIASYEQYF
>TRBD2|once|TRBJ2-1|TRBV11-3
TGTGCCAGCAGCCAGGGACTAGCGGACAATGAGCAGTTCTTC
CASSQGLADNEQFF
>TRBD1|NA|TRBJ1-6|TRBV28
TGTGCCAGCAGTTTCGGACAGGGCGGGTCACCCCTCCACTTT
CASSFGQGGSPLHF
>NA|NA|TRBJ1-4|TRBV9
TGTGCCAGCAGCGTAGGTAACAGTCCTAGTGAAAAACTGTTTTTT
CASSVGNSPSEKLFF
>TRBD1|once|TRBJ1-2|TRBV28
TGTGCCAGCAGTTTAGGGACAGGCTATGGCTACACCTTC
CASSLGTGYGYTF
>NA|NA|TRBJ1-1|TRBV2
TGTGCCAGCAGTGAGAGGGGCCGCCTTGAAGCTTTCTTT
CASSERGRLEAFF
>NA|NA|TRBJ2-2|TRBV19
TGTGCCAGTAGTATAGAGGGGGATAGGGAGCTGTTTTTT
CASSIEGDRELFF
>NA|NA|TRBJ2-7|TRBV15
TGTGCCACCAGCACGCCGGGCTACGGGCAGTACTTC
CATSTPGYGQYF
>NA|NA|TRBJ1-1|TRBV5-1
TGCGCCAGCAGCCCCAATTCGAACACTGAAGCTTTCTTT
CASSPNSNTEAFF
>NA|NA|TRBJ1-3|TRBV12-5
TGTGCTAGTGGTTTGGACAGAACCTCTGGAAACACCATATATTTT
CASGLDRTSGNTIYF
>NA|NA|TRBJ2-3|TRBV19
TGTGCCAGTAGTATTGGGGCTAGCACAGATACGCAGTATTTT
CASSIGASTDTQYF
>NA|NA|TRBJ1-6|TRBV11-3
TGTGCCAGCAGCTTCTCGCCCAATTCACCCCTCCACTTT
CASSFSPNSPLHF
>NA|NA|TRBJ2-6|TRBV7-2
TGTGCCAGCAGCAACCTAGGGAGCTCTGGGGCCAACGTCCTGACTTTC
CASSNLGSSGANVLTF
>NA|NA|TRBJ2-1|TRBV4-2
TGTGCCAGCAGCCAAGAGAGAGATGTGGGGGACCGCTACAATGAGCAGTTCTTC
CASSQERDVGDRYNEQFF
>NA|NA|TRBJ1-1|TRBV11-2
TGTGCCAGCAGCTTTTTGAACACTGAAGCTTTCTTT
CASSFLNTEAFF
>TRBD2|NA|TRBJ2-3|TRBV2
TGTGCCAGCAGTCAGCTAGCGGGAGCCCCAGATACGCAGTATTTT
CASSQLAGAPDTQYF
>TRBD1|NA|TRBJ2-5|TRBV18
TGTGCCAGCCCCCCGGGACAGGGGCAAGAGACCCAGTACTTC
CASPPGQGQETQYF